Listed here are 18 T cell receptor beta chains from one sample, sequenced in a study of CD8+ T cells in alopecia areata. In each case, RNA was isolated and then reverse transcribed into cDNA as the sequencing template. TCRdb keeps only in-frame clones here, not all; method: immunoSEQ multiplex PCR. The specimen has more than 90,000 clones, none found just once. The sample consisted of lesional skin. The source is a C3H/HeJ mouse with alopecia areata. MHC haplotype of the mouse line: H2-k.

In its sample, this clone was seen many times. TCRdb gives a protein that differs at residue 11 from what the DNA encodes, so the protein here is translated from the DNA. The gene names given are mouse names. The read stops 3 residues short of the end of the CDR3; the missing end is completed from the germline J gene. The chain combines TRBV13-3 with TRBJ1-3; D not resolved. With 6 bases removed from V and 0 bases from J, the gap between germline ends came to 10 bases. Germline V gene data show CDR1 as NNHDY and CDR2 as SYVADS. The CDR3 has 14 residues. CDR3 DNA (partial): TGTGCCAGCACACAGTCTTATTCTGGAAATACG. This sequence encodes CASTQSYSGNT. The full CDR3 is CASTQSYSGNTLYF. The full variable domain, its missing parts supplied by reference TRBV13-3 and TRBJ1-3, is EAAVTQSPRSKVAVTGGKVTLSCHQTNNHDYMYWYRQDTGHGLRLIHYSYVADSTEKGDIPDGYKASRPSQENFSLILELASLSQTAVYFCASTQSYSGNTLYFGEGSRLIVV.

This clone has just a few counts. Gene names denote mouse genes. The missing CDR3 end, 4 residues past where the read stops, is filled in from the germline J gene. J is TRBJ1-1 and V is TRBV19; 8 bases fit TRBD1. V dropped 6 bases and J dropped 3; count of bases not matched to a gene: 7. Germline V lookup: CDR1 FNHDT, CDR2 SITEND (reference sequence). The CDR3 consists of 14 residues. Partial CDR3 DNA: TGTGCCAGCAAAGCGACAGGGGCGGACACA. Amino acid sequence: CASKATGADT. The whole CDR3 sequence is CASKATGADTEVFF.

Comment on this clone: The database protein in TCRdb disagrees with the DNA translation at residue 12; the sequence shown here was translated from the DNA. The gene names given are mouse names. The CDR3 is cut off 3 residues early in the read; its end comes from the germline J gene. The J gene is TRBJ1-3, the V gene TRBV13-3, with 7 bases fitting TRBD1. Per the germline V gene, CDR1 is NNHDY and CDR2 is SYVADS. Losses at the gene ends were 6 bases for V and 2 bases for J; bases not matched to a gene: 8. The CDR3 consists of 15 residues. CDR3 bases read: TGTGCCAGCACCCAGGGGGGGGCGCCTGGAAATACG. Its translation is CASTQGGAPGNT. The complete CDR3 reads CASTQGGAPGNTLYF.

With regard to this clone: Genes and germline come from the mouse. The sequence runs out 4 residues before the end of the CDR3; the remainder is reconstructed from the germline J gene. The chain recombines TRBV13-3 with TRBJ2-5; 8 bases are shared with TRBD1. In germline, CDR1 is NNHDY, CDR2 SYVADS. V lost 6 bases, J lost 1 base, and 4 bases stayed unmatched. CDR3 length: 14 amino acids. The covered CDR3 bases are TGTGCCAGCACCGTGACAGGGGACCAAGAC. This gives the protein CASTVTGDQD. From start to end, the CDR3 is CASTVTGDQDTQYF.

The table lists this clone with a few counts. The genes are named according to mouse. Coverage ceases 4 residues before the CDR3 finishes, and the germline J gene fills in the end. The rearrangement links TRBV19 to TRBJ2-7; tentative D call: TRBD2 (6 bases). The CDR3 has 13 amino acids. Germline V gene data show CDR1 as FNHDT and CDR2 as SITEND (reference sequence). CDR3 in amino acids: CASSIILGYEQYF. Partial CDR3 DNA: TGTGCCAGCAGTATAATACTGGGTTAT.

This clone was counted a few times. Gene names refer to mouse genes. With the read ending 4 residues before the CDR3 end, the germline J gene is used to fill in that end. This chain joins TRBV19 and TRBJ2-7; 11 bases map to TRBD1. The CDR3 length is 15 residues. V trimming: 4 bases; J trimming: 3 bases; junction bases outside the gene matches: 6. CDR1 and CDR2 from the germline V gene are FNHDT and SITEND (reference sequence). The CDR3 sequence: CASSPPGTGGYEQYF. The CDR3 DNA, read in part, is TGTGCCAGCAGTCCCCCCGGGACAGGGGGCTAT.

Remarks on this clone: Gene names are the mouse ones. The read ends 4 residues before the CDR3 terminus; that terminus is restored from the germline J gene. V and J are TRBV19 and TRBJ2-5; 8 bases align to TRBD2. Looked up from germline, CDR1 is FNHDT and CDR2 is SITEND (reference sequence). There are 13 residues in the CDR3. The V gene end was trimmed by 6 bases and the J gene end by 2 bases; junction bases not matched to a gene: 2. The CDR3 loop reads CASMDWAQDTQYF. The CDR3 bases that were read are TGTGCCAGCATGGACTGGGCCCAAGAC.

There are a few counts of this clone. Any gene name here is a mouse gene name. From the germline J gene comes the end of the CDR3, since the read stops 4 residues before it. The V call is TRBV13-1, the J call TRBJ2-7; TRBD2 matches at 10 bases. This CDR3 comprises 13 residues. The V gene's germline CDR1 is NSHNY and CDR2 SYGAGN. Partial CDR3 DNA: TGTGCCAGCACTGGACTGGGGGCTTAT. Protein product: CASTGLGAY. The whole CDR3 region reads CASTGLGAYEQYF.

In this sample, this clone turned up a few times. These gene names are mouse names. Sequencing ends 4 residues short of the CDR3 end; the germline J gene provides the rest. This chain links TRBV19 with TRBJ1-2, with 7 bases aligning to TRBD1. This CDR3 contains 13 residues. The germline V gene encodes CDR1 FNHDT and CDR2 SITEND (reference sequence). The sequenced CDR3 bases are TGTGCCAGCAGTCGACAGGGTTGGTCC. The encoded protein is CASSRQGWS. The whole CDR3 protein reads CASSRQGWSDYTF.

This clone showed up just a few times. Gene names denote mouse genes. The CDR3 goes on 4 residues after the read ends, and that part is filled in from the germline J gene. V usage is TRBV13-3 and J usage is TRBJ2-3; the match to TRBD2 covers 11 bases. The germline CDR1 and CDR2 sequences are NNHDY and SYVADS. This CDR3 region has 16 residues. The junction had 5 bases not matched to a gene; V was cut back by 5 bases and J by 0 bases. CDR3 in amino acids: CASSPRLGGSAETLYF. CDR3 bases read: TGTGCCAGCAGCCCCCGACTGGGGGGGAGTGCAGAA.

About this clone: Gene names and germline match the mouse. The missing CDR3 end, 4 residues past where the read stops, is filled in from the germline J gene. This chain joins TRBV17 and TRBJ2-1; 11 positions match TRBD2. V dropped 1 base and J dropped 1; count of bases not matched to a gene: 0. CDR1 MNHDT and CDR2 YYDKIL come from the germline V gene. The CDR3 is 16 residues long. The CDR3 spells CASSRGLGGNYAEQFF. CDR3 bases read: TGTGCTAGCAGTAGAGGACTGGGGGGGAACTATGCT.

This clone appeared many times. There is a difference at residue 12 between the TCRdb protein and the DNA translation, so the protein given here was translated from the DNA. The gene names here belong to mouse. With the read ending 3 residues before the CDR3 end, the germline J gene is used to fill in that end. This sequence joins TRBV13-3 and TRBJ1-3; D call uncertain. The CDR3 loop spans 15 amino acids. Trimming pared 0 bases from V and 0 bases from J, leaving 7 bases between. Germline V gene data show CDR1 as NNHDY and CDR2 as SYVADS. CDR3 DNA (partial): TGTGCCAGCAGTGATGGAGGGTCTTCTGGAAATACG. This codes for CASSDGGSSGNT. The full-length CDR3 reads as CASSDGGSSGNTLYF.

Turning to this clone: DNA and listed protein disagree at residue 13, so the protein shown here was translated from the DNA. Genes and germline are mouse. The DNA read from the CDR3 is TGTGCCTGGAGTCTAGGGACAAAAAATTCTGGAAATACG. Translating gives CAWSLGTKNSGNT. The whole CDR3 sequence reads CAWSLGTKNSGNTLYF. The chain uses TRBV31 and TRBJ1-3, with D possibly matching TRBD1 (6 bases). The CDR3 extends 3 residues past the end of the read, so its final part is completed from the germline J gene. This CDR3 comprises 16 residues. Germline lookup yields CDR1 GKSSPN and CDR2 SITVG. Trimming stripped 0 bases from V and 0 bases from J, with 12 bases between.

This clone was counted ten times or more. The genes and germline here are from mouse. The DNA ends 4 residues before the CDR3 does, and the rest of the CDR3 is filled in from the germline J gene. The V gene is TRBV16, the J gene TRBJ2-3, with D perhaps matching TRBD1 (6 bases). CDR3 length: 14 amino acids. Germline V gene data show CDR1 as SGHSA and CDR2 as FRNQAP. V was clipped by 4 bases and J by 0 bases, with 8 bases between them. CDR3 sequence: CASSWTVSAETLYF. The covered CDR3 bases are TGTGCAAGCAGCTGGACAGTTAGTGCAGAA.

There are a few counts of this clone. The germline and genes are mouse ones. The read terminates 4 residues before the CDR3 end, so the remaining end is supplied by the germline J gene. The chain links TRBV17 to TRBJ2-2; TRBD1 might be the D (6 bases). V lost 3 bases and J lost 4, with 15 bases in between. CDR1 MNHDT and CDR2 YYDKIL come from the germline V gene. CDR3 length equals 16 residues. The CDR3 protein is CASSSLGPRGTGQLYF. The DNA read from the CDR3 is TGTGCTAGCAGTAGCCTGGGACCCAGGGGCACCGGG. Looking up the rest from reference TRBV17 and TRBJ2-2 gives the full variable domain: DTTVKQNPRYKLARVGKPVNLICSQTMNHDTMYWYQKKPNQAPKLLLFYYDKILNREADTFEKFQSSRPNNSFCSLYIGSAGLEYSAMYLCASSSLGPRGTGQLYFGEGSKLTVL.

In the case of this clone: The genes are named according to mouse. The chain's CDR3 is CASSLRTGYEQYF. The DNA read from the CDR3 is TGTGCCAGCAGCCTCCGGACAGGGTAT. This chain joins TRBV13-1 and TRBJ2-7, with TRBD1 matching over 8 bases. The read terminates 4 residues ahead of where the CDR3 ends, so the germline J gene completes it. The CDR3 spans 13 residues. Looked up from germline, CDR1 is NSHNY and CDR2 is SYGAGN.

As regards this clone: Gene names denote mouse genes. The read ends 4 residues shy of where the CDR3 ends; the end is completed using the germline J gene. Additional DNA sequences in this sample encode the identical CDR3. The rearrangement joins TRBV19 to TRBJ2-7; 7 bases align to TRBD2. The germline gives CDR1 FNHDT, CDR2 SITEND (reference sequence). The CDR3 is 14 residues long. CDR3 in amino acids: CASSIAGGDYEQYF. The sequenced CDR3 bases are TGTGCCAGCAGTATAGCGGGGGGGGATTAT.

The sample holds a few counts of this clone. The listed genes are named as in mouse. Sequencing ends 4 residues short of the CDR3 end; the germline J gene provides the rest. The chain employs TRBV13-3 and TRBJ2-4, with 9 bases lining up with TRBD2. CDR1 and CDR2 (germline): NNHDY, SYVADS. V shed 3 bases and J 0 bases; nucleotides not matched to a gene: 2. The CDR3 covers 15 residues. Partial CDR3 DNA: TGTGCCAGCAGTGTGGGGGGGCTTAGTCAAAAC. Encoded protein: CASSVGGLSQN. The entire CDR3 sequence reads CASSVGGLSQNTLYF.